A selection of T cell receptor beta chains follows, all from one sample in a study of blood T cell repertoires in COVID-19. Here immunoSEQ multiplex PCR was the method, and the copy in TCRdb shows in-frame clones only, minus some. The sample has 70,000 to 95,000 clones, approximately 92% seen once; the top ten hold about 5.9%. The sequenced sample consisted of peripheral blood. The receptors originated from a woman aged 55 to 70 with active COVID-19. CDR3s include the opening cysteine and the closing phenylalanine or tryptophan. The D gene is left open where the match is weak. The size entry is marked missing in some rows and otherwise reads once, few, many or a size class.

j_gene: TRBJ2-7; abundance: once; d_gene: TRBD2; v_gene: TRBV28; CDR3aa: CASLRSGRAYEQYF; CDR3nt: TGTGCCAGCCTCCGTAGCGGGAGGGCCTACGAGCAGTACTTC
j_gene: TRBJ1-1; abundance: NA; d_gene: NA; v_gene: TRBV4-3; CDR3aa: CASSQVAGKLNTEAFF; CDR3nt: TGCGCCAGCAGCCAAGTGGCAGGGAAGCTGAACACTGAAGCTTTCTTT
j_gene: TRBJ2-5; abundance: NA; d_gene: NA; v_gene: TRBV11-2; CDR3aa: CASSPEKGMKTQYF; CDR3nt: TGTGCCAGCAGTCCCGAGAAGGGGATGAAGACCCAGTACTTC
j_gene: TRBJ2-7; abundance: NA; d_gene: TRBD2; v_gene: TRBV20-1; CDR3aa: CSASATSGRAAYEQYF; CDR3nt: TGCAGTGCTAGTGCGACTAGCGGGAGGGCCGCCTACGAGCAGTACTTC
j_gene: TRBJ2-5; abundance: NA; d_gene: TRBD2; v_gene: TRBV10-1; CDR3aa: CASRKRGLAGTPGPWHKETQYF; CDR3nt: TGCGCCAGCAGAAAACGGGGACTAGCGGGTACCCCGGGCCCTTGGCATAAAGAGACCCAGTACTTC
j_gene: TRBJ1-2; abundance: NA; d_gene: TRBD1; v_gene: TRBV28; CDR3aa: CASSGQGNYFSGYTF; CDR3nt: TGTGCCAGCTCCGGACAGGGGAACTACTTTTCCGGCTACACCTTC
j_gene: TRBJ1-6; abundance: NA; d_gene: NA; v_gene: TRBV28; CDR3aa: CASRQTPISPLHF; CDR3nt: TGTGCCAGTCGCCAGACTCCCATTTCACCCCTCCACTTT
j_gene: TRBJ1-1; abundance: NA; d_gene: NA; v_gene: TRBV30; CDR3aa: CAWSRAMNTEAFF; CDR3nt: TGTGCCTGGAGTCGCGCGATGAACACTGAAGCTTTCTTT
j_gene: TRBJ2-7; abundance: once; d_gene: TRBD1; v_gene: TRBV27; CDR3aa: CASSVPGQGSYEQYF; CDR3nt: TGTGCCAGCAGTGTGCCGGGACAGGGCTCCTACGAGCAGTACTTC
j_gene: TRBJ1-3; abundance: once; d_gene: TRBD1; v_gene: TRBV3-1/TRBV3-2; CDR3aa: CASSQDPRVRGQGNTIYF; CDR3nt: TGTGCCAGCAGCCAAGATCCTCGCGTCAGGGGGCAAGGAAACACCATATATTTT
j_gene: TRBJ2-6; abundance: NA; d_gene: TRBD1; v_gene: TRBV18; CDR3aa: CASSLTGTGISGANVLTF; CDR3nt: TGTGCCAGCTCACTAACCGGGACAGGCATATCTGGGGCCAACGTCCTGACTTTC
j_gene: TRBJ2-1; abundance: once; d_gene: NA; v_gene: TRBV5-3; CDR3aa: CARSLAGRGNEQFF; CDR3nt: TGTGCCAGAAGCTTGGCCGGTAGGGGCAATGAGCAGTTCTTC
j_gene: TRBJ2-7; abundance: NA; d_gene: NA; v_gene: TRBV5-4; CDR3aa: CASSFTGNEQYF; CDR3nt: TGTGCCAGCAGCTTCACAGGGAACGAGCAGTACTTC
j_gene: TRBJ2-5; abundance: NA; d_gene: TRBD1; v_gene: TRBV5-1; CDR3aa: CARRQGKETQYF; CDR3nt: TGCGCCAGAAGACAGGGTAAGGAGACCCAGTACTTC
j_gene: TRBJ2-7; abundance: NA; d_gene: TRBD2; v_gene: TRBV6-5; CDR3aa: CASSYRAGGNYEQYF; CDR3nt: TGTGCCAGCAGTTACCGAGCGGGGGGGAACTACGAGCAGTACTTC
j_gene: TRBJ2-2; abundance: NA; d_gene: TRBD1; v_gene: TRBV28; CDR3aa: CASRTSDRATGELFF; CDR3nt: TGTGCCAGCAGAACTTCGGACAGGGCCACCGGGGAGCTGTTTTTT
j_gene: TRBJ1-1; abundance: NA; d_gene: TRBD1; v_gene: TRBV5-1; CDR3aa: CASSLEGAGAFF; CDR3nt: TGCGCCAGCAGCTTGGAGGGGGCAGGGGCTTTCTTT
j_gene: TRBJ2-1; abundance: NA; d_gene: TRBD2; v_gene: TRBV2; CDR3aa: CASSVELAGMNEQFF; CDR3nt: TGTGCCAGCAGTGTCGAACTAGCGGGGATGAATGAGCAGTTCTTC
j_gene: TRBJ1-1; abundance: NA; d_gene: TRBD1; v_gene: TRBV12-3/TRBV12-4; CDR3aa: CASEGQGNTEAFF; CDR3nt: TGTGCCAGCGAGGGACAGGGGAACACTGAAGCTTTCTTT
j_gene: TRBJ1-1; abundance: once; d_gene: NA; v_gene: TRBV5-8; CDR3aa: CASSLGLRDTEAFF; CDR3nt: TGTGCTAGCAGCCTGGGGCTTCGGGACACTGAAGCTTTCTTT
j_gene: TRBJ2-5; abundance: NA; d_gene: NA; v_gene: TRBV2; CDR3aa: CASELIRGQETQYF; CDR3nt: TGTGCCAGTGAGTTGATCAGGGGACAAGAGACCCAGTACTTC
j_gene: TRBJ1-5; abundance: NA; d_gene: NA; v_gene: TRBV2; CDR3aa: CASRGGRFVSQPQHF; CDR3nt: TGTGCCAGCAGGGGGGGGCGTTTCGTAAGCCAGCCCCAGCATTTT
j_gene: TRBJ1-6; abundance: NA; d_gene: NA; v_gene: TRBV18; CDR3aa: CASSPTVDKYNSPLHF; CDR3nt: TGTGCCAGCTCACCGACGGTGGACAAGTATAATTCACCCCTCCACTTT
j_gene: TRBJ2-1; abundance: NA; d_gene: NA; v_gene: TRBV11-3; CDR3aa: CASSPSWGDATHEQFF; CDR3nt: TGTGCCAGCAGCCCTAGCTGGGGGGATGCGACACATGAGCAGTTCTTC
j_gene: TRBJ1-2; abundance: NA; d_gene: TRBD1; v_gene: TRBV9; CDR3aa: CASSVVRTGDYTF; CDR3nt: TGTGCCAGCAGCGTAGTGAGGACAGGGGACTACACCTTC
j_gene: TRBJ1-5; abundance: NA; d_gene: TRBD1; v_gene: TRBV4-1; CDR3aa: CASGQGGYSNQPQHF; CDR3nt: TGCGCCAGCGGACAGGGGGGTTATAGCAATCAGCCCCAGCATTTT